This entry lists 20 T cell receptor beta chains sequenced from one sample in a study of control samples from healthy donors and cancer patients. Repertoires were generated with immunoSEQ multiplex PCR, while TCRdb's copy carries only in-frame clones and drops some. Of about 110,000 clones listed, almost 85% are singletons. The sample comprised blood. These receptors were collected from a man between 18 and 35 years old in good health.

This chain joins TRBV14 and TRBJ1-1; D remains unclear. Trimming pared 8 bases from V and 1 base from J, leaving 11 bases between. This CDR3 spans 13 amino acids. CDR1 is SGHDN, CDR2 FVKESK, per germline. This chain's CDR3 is CASQDFRNTEAFF. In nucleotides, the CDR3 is TGTGCCAGCCAGGATTTTAGGAACACTGAAGCTTTCTTT.

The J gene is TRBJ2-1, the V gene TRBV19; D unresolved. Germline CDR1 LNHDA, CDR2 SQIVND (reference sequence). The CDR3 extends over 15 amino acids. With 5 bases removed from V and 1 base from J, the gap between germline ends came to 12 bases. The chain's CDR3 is CASSAAEKSYNEQFF. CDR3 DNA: TGTGCCAGTAGTGCTGCTGAGAAATCCTACAATGAGCAGTTCTTC.

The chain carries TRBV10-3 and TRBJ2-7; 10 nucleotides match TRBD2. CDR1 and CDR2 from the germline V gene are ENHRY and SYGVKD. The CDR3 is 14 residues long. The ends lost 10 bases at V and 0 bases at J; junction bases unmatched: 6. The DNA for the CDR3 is TGTGCCACCGTCCCTAGCGGGGGCTCCTACGAGCAGTACTTC. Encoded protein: CATVPSGGSYEQYF.

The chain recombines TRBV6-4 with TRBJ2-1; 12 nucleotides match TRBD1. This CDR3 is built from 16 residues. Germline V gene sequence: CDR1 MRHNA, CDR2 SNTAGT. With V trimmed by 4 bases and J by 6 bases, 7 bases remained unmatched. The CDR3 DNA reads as TGTGCCAGCAGTGTCTTACCGGGACAGGGGGCCAATGAGCAGTTCTTC. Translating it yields CASSVLPGQGANEQFF.

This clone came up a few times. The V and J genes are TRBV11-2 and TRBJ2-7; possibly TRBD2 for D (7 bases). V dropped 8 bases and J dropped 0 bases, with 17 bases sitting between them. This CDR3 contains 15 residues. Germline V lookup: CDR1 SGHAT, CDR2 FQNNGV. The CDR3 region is CASARGGPSSYEQYF. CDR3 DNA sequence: TGTGCCAGCGCTAGGGGGGGGCCGAGCTCCTACGAGCAGTACTTC.

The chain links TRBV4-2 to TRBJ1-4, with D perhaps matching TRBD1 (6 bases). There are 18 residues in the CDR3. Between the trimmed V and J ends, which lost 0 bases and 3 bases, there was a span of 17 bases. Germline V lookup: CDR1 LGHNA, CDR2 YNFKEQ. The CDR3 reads CASSQDWAGEEANEKLFF. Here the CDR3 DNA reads TGTGCCAGCAGCCAAGATTGGGCAGGGGAGGAGGCTAATGAAAAACTGTTTTTT.

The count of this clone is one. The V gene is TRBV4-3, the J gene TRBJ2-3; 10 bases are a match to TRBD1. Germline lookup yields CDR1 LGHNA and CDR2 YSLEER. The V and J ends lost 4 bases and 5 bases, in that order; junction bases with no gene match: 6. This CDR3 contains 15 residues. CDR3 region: CASSRDRGRGDTQYF. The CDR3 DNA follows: TGCGCCAGCAGCCGAGACAGGGGGCGCGGAGATACGCAGTATTTT.

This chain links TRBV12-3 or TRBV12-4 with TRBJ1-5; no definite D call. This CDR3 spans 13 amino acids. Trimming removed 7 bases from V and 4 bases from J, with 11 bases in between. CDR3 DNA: TGTGCCAGCAACCTGGGAGGGAATCAGCCCCAGCATTTT. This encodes CASNLGGNQPQHF.

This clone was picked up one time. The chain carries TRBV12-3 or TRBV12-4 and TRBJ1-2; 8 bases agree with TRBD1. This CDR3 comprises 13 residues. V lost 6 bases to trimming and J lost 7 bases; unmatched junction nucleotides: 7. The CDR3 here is CASSPGQGGGYTF. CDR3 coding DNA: TGTGCCAGCAGCCCCGGACAGGGAGGTGGCTACACCTTC.

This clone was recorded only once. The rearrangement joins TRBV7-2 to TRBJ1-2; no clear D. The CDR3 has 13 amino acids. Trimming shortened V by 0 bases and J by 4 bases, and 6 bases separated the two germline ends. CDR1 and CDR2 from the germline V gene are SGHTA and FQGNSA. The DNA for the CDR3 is TGTGCCAGCAGCTTAGCCGTGACCTATGGCTACACCTTC. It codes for CASSLAVTYGYTF. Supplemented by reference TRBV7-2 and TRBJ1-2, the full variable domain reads GAGVSQSPSNKVTEKGKDVELRCDPISGHTALYWYRQSLGQGLEFLIYFQGNSAPDKSGLPSDRFSAERTGGSVSTLTIQRTQQEDSAVYLCASSLAVTYGYTFGSGTRLTVV.

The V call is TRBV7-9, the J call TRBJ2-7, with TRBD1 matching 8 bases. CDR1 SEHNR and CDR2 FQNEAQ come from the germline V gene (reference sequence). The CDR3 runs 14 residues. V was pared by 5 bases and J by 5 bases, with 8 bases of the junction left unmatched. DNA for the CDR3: TGTGCCAGCAGCCCTCCGGGACAGGTGGACGAGCAGTACTTC. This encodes CASSPPGQVDEQYF.

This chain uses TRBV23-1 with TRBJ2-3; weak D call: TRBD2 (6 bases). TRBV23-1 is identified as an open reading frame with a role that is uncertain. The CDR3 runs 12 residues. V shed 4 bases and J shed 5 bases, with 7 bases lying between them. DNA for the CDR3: TGCGCCAGCAGTCTCGGGAGAGATACGCAGTATTTT. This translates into CASSLGRDTQYF.

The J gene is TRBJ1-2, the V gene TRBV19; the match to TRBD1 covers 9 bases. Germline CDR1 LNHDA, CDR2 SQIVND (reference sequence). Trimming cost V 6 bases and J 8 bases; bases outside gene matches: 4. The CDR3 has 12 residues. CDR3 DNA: TGTGCCAGTAGGATCGGACAGGGGGGCTACACCTTC. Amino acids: CASRIGQGGYTF.

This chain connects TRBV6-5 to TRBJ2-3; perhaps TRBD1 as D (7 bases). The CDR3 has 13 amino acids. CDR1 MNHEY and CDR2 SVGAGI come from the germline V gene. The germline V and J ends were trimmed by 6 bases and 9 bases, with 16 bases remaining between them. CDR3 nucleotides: TGTGCCAGCAGCCGTTCCCAGGGGGGAACGCAGTATTTT. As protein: CASSRSQGGTQYF.

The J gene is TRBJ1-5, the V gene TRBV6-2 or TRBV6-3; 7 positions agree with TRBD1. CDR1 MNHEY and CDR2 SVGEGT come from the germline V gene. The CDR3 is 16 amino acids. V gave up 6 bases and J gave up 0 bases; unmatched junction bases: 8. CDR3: CASSPGQFHSNQPQHF. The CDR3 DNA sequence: TGTGCCAGCAGCCCGGGACAGTTTCATAGCAATCAGCCCCAGCATTTT.

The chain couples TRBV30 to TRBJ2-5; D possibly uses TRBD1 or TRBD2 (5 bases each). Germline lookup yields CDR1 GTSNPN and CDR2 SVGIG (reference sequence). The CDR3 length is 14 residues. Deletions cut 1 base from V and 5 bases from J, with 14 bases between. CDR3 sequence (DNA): TGTGCCTGGAGTGGGGACCGGCAAATCGAGACCCAGTACTTC. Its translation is CAWSGDRQIETQYF. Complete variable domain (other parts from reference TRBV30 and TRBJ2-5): SQTIHQWPATLVQPVGSPLSLECTVEGTSNPNLYWYRQAAGRGLQLLFYSVGIGQISSEVPQNLSASRPQDRQFILSSKKLLLSDSGFYLCAWSGDRQIETQYFGPGTRLLVL.

The CDR3 loop is CASSGGRRARTDTQYF. CDR3 coding DNA: TGTGCCAGCAGTGGAGGACGGCGAGCCCGCACAGATACGCAGTATTTT. The chain employs TRBV6-1 and TRBJ2-3; D gene uncertain. V was cut by 4 bases and J by 1 base, with 15 bases left in between. The CDR3 has 16 residues. Looked up from germline, CDR1 is MNHNS and CDR2 is SASEGT.

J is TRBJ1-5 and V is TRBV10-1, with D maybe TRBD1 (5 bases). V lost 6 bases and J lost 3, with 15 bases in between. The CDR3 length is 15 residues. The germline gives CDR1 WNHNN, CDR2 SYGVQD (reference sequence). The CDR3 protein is CASRVRDGYNQPQHF. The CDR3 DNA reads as TGCGCCAGCAGGGTGAGGGACGGATACAATCAGCCCCAGCATTTT.

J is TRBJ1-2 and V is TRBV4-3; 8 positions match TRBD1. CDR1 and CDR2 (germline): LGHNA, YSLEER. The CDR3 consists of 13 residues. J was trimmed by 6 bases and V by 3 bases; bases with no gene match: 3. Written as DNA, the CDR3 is TGCGCCAGCAGCCATACGACAGGGGATGGCTACACCTTC. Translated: CASSHTTGDGYTF.

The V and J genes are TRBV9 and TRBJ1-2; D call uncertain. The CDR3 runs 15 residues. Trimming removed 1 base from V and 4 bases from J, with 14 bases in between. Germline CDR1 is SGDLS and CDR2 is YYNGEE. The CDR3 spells CASSVFGDPTYGYTF. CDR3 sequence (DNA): TGTGCCAGCAGCGTATTTGGAGATCCTACCTATGGCTACACCTTC.